This T cell receptor (beta chain) comes out of a study of T-cell memory formation after mild COVID-19. As regards this clonotype: Its target is unknown.

Study-wide findings and caveats: Later expanders leaned CD4+, whereas clones that contracted between day 15 and 85 were balanced CD4/CD8. Researchers found some responding clones in pre-infection memory, a sign that cross-reactive memory joined. CD4+ clones that contracted lay mainly in CM and EM; CD8+ ones lay in EMRA.

The CDR3 runs 15 residues. Deletions cut 0 bases from V and 3 bases from J, with 8 bases between. Germline CDR1 is LGHDT and CDR2 is YNNKEL (reference sequence). Sample barcodes and UMIs were carried by the TCR alpha and TCR beta cDNA libraries that 5'RACE generated with constant-segment primers. TCRdb redid the calling of the 5' RACE reads with MiXCR, one entry per CDR3 protein. Among approximately 390,000 distinct CDR3 sequences listed, around a sixth were seen once. The clonotype originates from a man aged 18 to 29 who had mild COVID-19 (a few samples of this study predate the infection). Cell type and time point are not known. This chain uses TRBV3-1 with TRBJ2-2, with D unclear. Sequencing input: PBMCs or a T cell subset sorted from them (not recorded which). CDR3: CASSQERTYTGELFF. The CDR3 bases are TGTGCCAGCAGCCAAGAGAGAACGTACACCGGGGAGCTGTTTTTT.